This TCR beta chain was identified during a study of blood T cell repertoires in COVID-19. Study information: PBMCs, B-cell-depleted T cells, or T cells provided the cDNA or gDNA that made up the material.

Original methodology: Counts of nucleated cells, estimated from reference gene primer amplification, were obtained. Assay: immunoSEQ multiplex PCR; the TCRdb copy retains only in-frame clones and omits some. That table is the source of V, J and clone size, and D and trimming were worked out from the DNA. The sample lists approximately 210,000 clones; 65% to 85% were seen once. Each participant's cohort was designated according to participant-reported clinical history. The germline V and J ends were trimmed by 6 bases and 4 bases, with 10 bases remaining between them. Per the germline V gene, CDR1 is SNHLY and CDR2 is FYNNEI. The CDR3 length is 13 residues.

Sequenced sample: PBMCs or T cells enriched from blood (not recorded which). The V gene is TRBV2, the J gene TRBJ1-5; a possible D gene is TRBD1 (5 bases). The clonotype comes from a man in his thirties or forties with acute COVID-19. The chain's CDR3 is CASSYRKNQPQHF. The CDR3 DNA follows: TGTGCCAGCAGCTACAGGAAAAATCAGCCCCAGCATTTT.